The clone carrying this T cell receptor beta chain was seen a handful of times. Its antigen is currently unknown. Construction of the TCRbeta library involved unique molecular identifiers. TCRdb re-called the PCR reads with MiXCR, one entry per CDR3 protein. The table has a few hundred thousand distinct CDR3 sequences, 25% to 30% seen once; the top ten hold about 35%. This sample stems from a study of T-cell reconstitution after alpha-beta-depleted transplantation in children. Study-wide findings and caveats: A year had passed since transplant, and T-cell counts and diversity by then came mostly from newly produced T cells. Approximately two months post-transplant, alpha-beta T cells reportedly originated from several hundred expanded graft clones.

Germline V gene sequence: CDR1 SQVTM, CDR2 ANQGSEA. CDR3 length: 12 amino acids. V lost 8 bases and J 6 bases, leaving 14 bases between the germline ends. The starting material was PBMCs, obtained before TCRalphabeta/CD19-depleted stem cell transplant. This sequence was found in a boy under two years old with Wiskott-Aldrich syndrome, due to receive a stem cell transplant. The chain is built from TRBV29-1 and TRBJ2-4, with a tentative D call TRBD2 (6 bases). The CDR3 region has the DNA TGCAGCCCGGGGACTTTAGCAAACATTCAGTACTTC. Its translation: CSPGTLANIQYF.